This is a list of T cell receptor beta chains from one sample in a study of cytomegalovirus exposure and HLA in healthy donors. The data were produced by immunoSEQ multiplex PCR, yet TCRdb's version contains in-frame clones alone and is incomplete. The sample includes 100,000 to 150,000 clones, about 63% of them seen just once. Material: PBMCs. The receptors stem from a man younger than 40 in good health and CMV-seropositive. The CDR3 runs from the conserved cysteine through the conserved F or W. The D gene is left open where the match is weak. Clone size is not always given. Where it is, it says once, few, many or a class for expanded clones.

j_call: TRBJ1-4
v_call: TRBV18
d_call: TRBD1
clone_size: NA
cdr3_aa: CASSPSGTGGFKNEKLFF
cdr3_nt: TGTGCCAGCTCACCGAGTGGGACAGGGGGCTTTAAGAATGAAAAACTGTTTTTT

j_call: TRBJ1-1
v_call: TRBV19
d_call: NA
clone_size: few
cdr3_aa: CASRNGGLGTEAFF
cdr3_nt: TGTGCCAGTAGAAACGGCGGGCTGGGCACTGAAGCTTTCTTT

j_call: TRBJ2-7
v_call: TRBV7-6
d_call: TRBD2
clone_size: NA
cdr3_aa: CASSLGGGRALSEQYF
cdr3_nt: TGTGCCAGCAGCTTAGGGGGCGGGAGGGCCCTTTCCGAGCAGTACTTC

j_call: TRBJ2-7
v_call: TRBV7-2
d_call: NA
clone_size: NA
cdr3_aa: CASSLAQGEYEQYF
cdr3_nt: TGTGCCAGCAGCTTGGCTCAGGGTGAATACGAGCAGTACTTC

j_call: TRBJ2-2
v_call: TRBV12-5
d_call: NA
clone_size: NA
cdr3_aa: CASGLVLQGFFTGELFF
cdr3_nt: TGTGCTAGTGGTTTGGTACTTCAGGGGTTCTTCACCGGGGAGCTGTTTTTT

j_call: TRBJ2-5
v_call: TRBV5-1
d_call: TRBD2
clone_size: few
cdr3_aa: CASSLNSGPQETQYF
cdr3_nt: TGCGCCAGCAGCTTGAATAGCGGGCCACAAGAGACCCAGTACTTC

j_call: TRBJ2-1
v_call: TRBV9
d_call: NA
clone_size: NA
cdr3_aa: CASSVAPPRRNYNEQFF
cdr3_nt: TGTGCCAGCAGCGTAGCTCCTCCTCGGAGAAACTACAATGAGCAGTTCTTC

j_call: TRBJ2-3
v_call: TRBV10-3
d_call: TRBD2
clone_size: NA
cdr3_aa: CAISEATSGGTDTQYF
cdr3_nt: TGTGCCATCAGTGAGGCTACTAGCGGGGGGACAGATACGCAGTATTTT

j_call: TRBJ2-2
v_call: TRBV15
d_call: NA
clone_size: NA
cdr3_aa: CATGLYRTGELFF
cdr3_nt: TGTGCCACCGGACTTTATCGGACCGGGGAGCTGTTTTTT

j_call: TRBJ1-5
v_call: TRBV19
d_call: NA
clone_size: NA
cdr3_aa: CASSADSNSNQPQHF
cdr3_nt: TGTGCCAGTAGTGCGGACAGCAATAGCAATCAGCCCCAGCATTTT

j_call: TRBJ2-1
v_call: TRBV7-2
d_call: NA
clone_size: NA
cdr3_aa: CASSLARGHEQFF
cdr3_nt: TGTGCCAGCAGCTTAGCGCGGGGTCATGAGCAGTTCTTC

j_call: TRBJ2-3
v_call: TRBV7-6
d_call: TRBD2
clone_size: NA
cdr3_aa: CASSALTSGSTDTQYF
cdr3_nt: TGTGCCAGCAGCGCTTTGACTAGCGGGAGCACAGATACGCAGTATTTT

j_call: TRBJ1-1
v_call: TRBV21-1
d_call: NA
clone_size: NA
cdr3_aa: CASSSNSPDRASTEAFF
cdr3_nt: TGTGCCAGCAGCAGTAACTCCCCGGACAGGGCCTCAACTGAAGCTTTCTTT

j_call: TRBJ2-7
v_call: TRBV5-1
d_call: TRBD1
clone_size: few
cdr3_aa: CASSLGGTVFTYEQYF
cdr3_nt: TGCGCCAGCAGCTTGGGTGGGACAGTATTCACCTACGAGCAGTACTTC

j_call: TRBJ2-7
v_call: TRBV5-1
d_call: NA
clone_size: NA
cdr3_aa: CASSPWGDSRYHEQYF
cdr3_nt: TGCGCCAGCAGCCCCTGGGGGGACAGTCGATATCACGAGCAGTACTTC

j_call: TRBJ2-3
v_call: TRBV5-6
d_call: NA
clone_size: NA
cdr3_aa: CASSPLSGGLGTDTQYF
cdr3_nt: TGTGCCAGCAGCCCACTTTCCGGGGGTTTGGGCACAGATACGCAGTATTTT

j_call: TRBJ2-3
v_call: TRBV5-4
d_call: TRBD2
clone_size: NA
cdr3_aa: CASRLAGGPDTQYF
cdr3_nt: TGTGCCAGCAGACTAGCGGGAGGGCCAGATACGCAGTATTTT

j_call: TRBJ2-7
v_call: TRBV19
d_call: TRBD1
clone_size: few
cdr3_aa: CASKATGSYEQYF
cdr3_nt: TGTGCCAGTAAGGCGACAGGGAGCTACGAGCAGTACTTC

j_call: TRBJ2-1
v_call: TRBV9
d_call: NA
clone_size: NA
cdr3_aa: CASSVYFSPRQSSYNEQFF
cdr3_nt: TGTGCCAGCAGCGTATATTTCTCTCCCCGACAGAGCTCCTACAATGAGCAGTTCTTC

j_call: TRBJ2-7
v_call: TRBV7-9
d_call: TRBD1
clone_size: NA
cdr3_aa: CASSSRDSTYEQYF
cdr3_nt: TGTGCCAGCAGCAGCCGGGACAGTACCTACGAGCAGTACTTC

j_call: TRBJ2-1
v_call: TRBV7-2
d_call: TRBD2
clone_size: NA
cdr3_aa: CASSLDSQRGGAYNEQFF
cdr3_nt: TGTGCCAGCAGCTTAGACTCCCAGCGGGGAGGGGCCTACAATGAGCAGTTCTTC

j_call: TRBJ2-7
v_call: TRBV6-5
d_call: TRBD2
clone_size: few
cdr3_aa: CASSYSRTSGYEQYF
cdr3_nt: TGTGCCAGCAGTTACTCTAGGACTAGCGGCTACGAGCAGTACTTC

j_call: TRBJ1-1
v_call: TRBV29-1
d_call: NA
clone_size: few
cdr3_aa: CTVTGRGTEAFF
cdr3_nt: TGCACTGTAACAGGGAGGGGCACTGAAGCTTTCTTT

j_call: TRBJ2-3
v_call: TRBV18
d_call: NA
clone_size: NA
cdr3_aa: CASSPWGDESTQYF
cdr3_nt: TGTGCCAGCTCACCCTGGGGGGATGAAAGCACGCAGTATTTT

j_call: TRBJ2-3
v_call: TRBV19
d_call: TRBD1
clone_size: NA
cdr3_aa: CASSEQGSSSTDTQYF
cdr3_nt: TGTGCCAGTAGCGAACAGGGGTCATCTAGCACAGATACGCAGTATTTT

j_call: TRBJ2-2
v_call: TRBV5-5
d_call: NA
clone_size: NA
cdr3_aa: CASSLVRQSITGELFF
cdr3_nt: TGTGCCAGCAGCTTGGTGAGACAGTCGATTACCGGGGAGCTGTTTTTT

j_call: TRBJ2-2
v_call: TRBV12-5
d_call: TRBD1
clone_size: NA
cdr3_aa: CASGVLGGATGELFF
cdr3_nt: TGTGCTAGTGGTGTCCTAGGGGGCGCCACCGGGGAGCTGTTTTTT

j_call: TRBJ2-3
v_call: TRBV7-2
d_call: NA
clone_size: NA
cdr3_aa: CASSTSARAGADTQYF
cdr3_nt: TGTGCCAGCAGCACAAGTGCGCGGGCCGGGGCAGATACGCAGTATTTT

j_call: TRBJ1-5
v_call: TRBV28
d_call: NA
clone_size: NA
cdr3_aa: CASSWASGTNSNQPQHF
cdr3_nt: TGTGCCAGCAGTTGGGCCTCGGGGACAAATAGCAATCAGCCCCAGCATTTT

j_call: TRBJ2-7
v_call: TRBV13
d_call: TRBD2
clone_size: NA
cdr3_aa: CASSYRLAGVYEQYF
cdr3_nt: TGTGCCAGCAGCTACCGACTGGCGGGGGTCTACGAGCAGTACTTC

j_call: TRBJ2-3
v_call: TRBV10-3
d_call: TRBD2
clone_size: few
cdr3_aa: CAISGSAGGPLTTDTQYF
cdr3_nt: TGTGCCATCAGTGGGTCAGCGGGAGGGCCCCTCACCACAGATACGCAGTATTTT

j_call: TRBJ2-7
v_call: TRBV7-9
d_call: TRBD1
clone_size: NA
cdr3_aa: CASSLRAGTGATYEQYF
cdr3_nt: TGTGCCAGCAGCTTACGTGCGGGGACAGGGGCGACCTACGAGCAGTACTTC

j_call: TRBJ2-7
v_call: TRBV30
d_call: NA
clone_size: few
cdr3_aa: CAWSRGNHEQYF
cdr3_nt: TGTGCCTGGTCCCGGGGTAACCACGAGCAGTACTTC

j_call: TRBJ1-6
v_call: TRBV6-4
d_call: TRBD1
clone_size: NA
cdr3_aa: CASSEETGGNSPLHF
cdr3_nt: TGTGCCAGCAGTGAGGAGACAGGGGGTAATTCACCCCTCCACTTT

j_call: TRBJ2-6
v_call: TRBV15
d_call: NA
clone_size: few
cdr3_aa: CATSKDGEAHSGANVLTF
cdr3_nt: TGTGCCACCAGCAAAGACGGAGAGGCCCACTCTGGGGCCAACGTCCTGACTTTC

j_call: TRBJ2-7
v_call: TRBV7-9
d_call: NA
clone_size: NA
cdr3_aa: CSSSLAGGYEQYF
cdr3_nt: TGTTCCAGCAGCTTAGCCGGCGGGTACGAGCAGTACTTC

j_call: TRBJ2-7
v_call: TRBV6-1
d_call: TRBD2
clone_size: NA
cdr3_aa: CASSQGLAGSYEQYF
cdr3_nt: TGTGCCAGCAGTCAAGGACTAGCGGGATCTTACGAGCAGTACTTC

j_call: TRBJ2-7
v_call: TRBV7-6
d_call: TRBD1
clone_size: NA
cdr3_aa: CASSLAGTGPYEQYF
cdr3_nt: TGTGCCAGCAGCTTAGCCGGGACAGGGCCCTACGAGCAGTACTTC

j_call: TRBJ2-1
v_call: TRBV4-3
d_call: TRBD2
clone_size: NA
cdr3_aa: CASSQGGTRAYNEQFF
cdr3_nt: TGCGCCAGCAGCCAAGGGGGGACTAGGGCCTACAATGAGCAGTTCTTC

j_call: TRBJ2-1
v_call: TRBV6-6
d_call: NA
clone_size: NA
cdr3_aa: CASSYRLVDHNEQFF
cdr3_nt: TGTGCCAGCAGTTACCGACTCGTAGATCACAATGAGCAGTTCTTC

j_call: TRBJ2-7
v_call: TRBV7-2
d_call: TRBD2
clone_size: NA
cdr3_aa: CASSLVLAGDYEQYF
cdr3_nt: TGTGCCAGCAGCTTAGTACTAGCGGGAGACTACGAGCAGTACTTC

j_call: TRBJ2-7
v_call: TRBV15
d_call: TRBD1
clone_size: NA
cdr3_aa: CATSSRTGEIDEQYF
cdr3_nt: TGTGCCACCAGCAGTCGGACAGGGGAGATCGACGAGCAGTACTTC

j_call: TRBJ1-4
v_call: TRBV4-1
d_call: NA
clone_size: few
cdr3_aa: CASSPGAGTEFVKLFF
cdr3_nt: TGCGCCAGCAGCCCCGGGGCTGGGACTGAGTTCGTAAAACTGTTTTTT

j_call: TRBJ1-1
v_call: TRBV5-1
d_call: TRBD1
clone_size: once
cdr3_aa: CASSLGVGTGDSRAFF
cdr3_nt: TGCGCCAGCAGCCTGGGGGTCGGGACAGGGGATTCTCGAGCTTTCTTT

j_call: TRBJ2-3
v_call: TRBV5-1
d_call: NA
clone_size: NA
cdr3_aa: CASSLGGADTQYF
cdr3_nt: TGCGCCAGCAGCTTGGGGGGGGCAGATACGCAGTATTTT

j_call: TRBJ1-1
v_call: TRBV7-8
d_call: NA
clone_size: few
cdr3_aa: CASSLGRVAFF
cdr3_nt: TGTGCCAGCAGCTTAGGCAGGGTGGCTTTCTTT

j_call: TRBJ2-7
v_call: TRBV5-1
d_call: TRBD2
clone_size: NA
cdr3_aa: CASSLVLAGETEQYF
cdr3_nt: TGCGCCAGCAGCTTGGTACTAGCGGGAGAAACCGAGCAGTACTTC

j_call: TRBJ2-2
v_call: TRBV5-6
d_call: NA
clone_size: NA
cdr3_aa: CASRSGRVGELFF
cdr3_nt: TGTGCCAGCAGGAGTGGCAGGGTCGGGGAGCTGTTTTTT

j_call: TRBJ1-5
v_call: TRBV4-1
d_call: NA
clone_size: few
cdr3_aa: CASSPHSQFRSQHF
cdr3_nt: TGCGCCAGCAGCCCCCACAGTCAATTCAGGTCCCAGCATTTT

j_call: TRBJ1-2
v_call: TRBV4-1
d_call: TRBD1
clone_size: few
cdr3_aa: CASSFRQGDSAGYTF
cdr3_nt: TGCGCCAGCAGCTTCCGACAGGGTGATTCTGCTGGCTACACCTTC

j_call: TRBJ2-1
v_call: TRBV4-1
d_call: TRBD2
clone_size: NA
cdr3_aa: CASSHDSGGLDEQFF
cdr3_nt: TGCGCCAGCAGCCACGACAGCGGGGGGCTCGATGAGCAGTTCTTC

j_call: TRBJ2-5
v_call: TRBV5-4
d_call: NA
clone_size: NA
cdr3_aa: CASSLVYPGTDKETQYF
cdr3_nt: TGTGCCAGCAGCTTGGTTTATCCCGGGACTGACAAAGAGACCCAGTACTTC